Following are 13 T cell receptor beta chains from one sample sequenced in a study of blood T cell repertoires in COVID-19 (dated by TCRdb to the early 2020s). Receptor libraries were prepared by the immunoSEQ multiplex PCR assay. What TCRdb holds here is the immuneACCESS table cut down to in-frame rearrangements. Part of the clones is not present; checked against another copy, under half of the missing clones reflect an unresolved V gene, and the others are unexplained. A total of roughly 100,000 clones appear in this sample, about nine tenths of them only once. The ten largest clones take up 15% of the sample. Material for sequencing was peripheral blood. Receptors originate from a man aged 45-65 years with acute or convalescent COVID-19.

V gene TRBV29-1 combines with J gene TRBJ1-2; D is possibly TRBD1 (5 bases). Germline V gene lookup returns CDR1 SQVTM and CDR2 ANQGSEA. V was cut by 6 bases and J by 1 base, with 6 bases left in between. CDR3 size: 11 residues. In DNA form, the CDR3 reads TGCAGCGTAAGGGGTAACTATGGCTACACCTTC. It codes for CSVRGNYGYTF.

The chain combines TRBV5-1 with TRBJ2-1, with 7 bases lining up with TRBD1. With V trimmed by 0 bases and J by 2 bases, 2 bases remained unmatched. The CDR3 is 15 residues long. The germline CDR1 and CDR2 sequences are SGHRS and YFSETQ. The CDR3 DNA follows: TGCGCCAGCAGCTTGGGGGACAGCCCCTACAATGAGCAGTTCTTC. Its translation: CASSLGDSPYNEQFF.

The V gene is TRBV6-6, the J gene TRBJ1-6, with 7 bases identical to TRBD1. The germline V gene encodes CDR1 MNHNY and CDR2 SVGAGI (reference sequence). V lost 5 bases to trimming and J lost 7 bases; unmatched junction nucleotides: 11. This CDR3 contains 16 residues. DNA for the CDR3: TGTGCCAGCAGTCGCCGGAGGCAGGGGGACAATTCACCCCTCCACTTT. Encoded protein: CASSRRRQGDNSPLHF.

This clone was observed a single time. The chain links TRBV28 to TRBJ2-1; TRBD2 aligns across 8 bases. After removal of 5 bases from V and 3 bases from J, the junction contained 12 bases not matched to a gene. The germline CDR1 and CDR2 sequences are MDHEN and SYDVKM. The CDR3 spans 17 residues. For the CDR3, the DNA is TGTGCCAGCAGTGGGGGGAGATCCGGGAGGGTCTACAATGAGCAGTTCTTC. It codes for CASSGGRSGRVYNEQFF.

The chain has TRBV6-4 and TRBJ2-7; D unresolved. Trimming shortened V by 5 bases and J by 2 bases, and 10 bases separated the two germline ends. CDR1 and CDR2 (germline): MRHNA, SNTAGT. CDR3 length: 13 residues. The CDR3 reads CASSLRHPYEQYF. CDR3 sequence (DNA): TGTGCCAGCAGTCTCAGACATCCCTACGAGCAGTACTTC.

The chain has TRBV6-2 or TRBV6-3 and TRBJ2-3; perhaps TRBD2 as D (5 bases). The CDR3 spans 15 residues. Per the germline V gene, CDR1 is MNHEY and CDR2 is SVGEGT. V was trimmed by 5 bases and J by 0 bases, leaving 12 bases between them. CDR3 nucleotide sequence: TGTGCCAGCAGTCTGAGCGGAAGGAGCACAGATACGCAGTATTTT. This translates into CASSLSGRSTDTQYF.

This chain connects TRBV27 to TRBJ2-3; TRBD2 matches 8 bases. Germline assignment: CDR1 MNHEY and CDR2 SMNVEV (reference sequence). The CDR3 spans 15 residues. The junction had 7 bases not matched to a gene; V was cut back by 4 bases and J by 4 bases. This chain's CDR3 is CASSSPSGPSDTQYF. CDR3 sequence (DNA): TGTGCCAGCAGTTCCCCTAGCGGGCCCTCAGATACGCAGTATTTT.

This clone was observed once. The chain combines TRBV11-2 with TRBJ2-6; possibly TRBD1 for D (5 bases). Germline V CDR1 and CDR2: SGHAT, FQNNGV. The CDR3 runs to 16 residues. V lost 5 bases to trimming and J lost 2 bases, with 13 bases between them. CDR3 coding DNA: TGTGCCAGCAGCCTGGGTCTCAGGGCTGGGGCCAACGTCCTGACTTTC. Its translation: CASSLGLRAGANVLTF.

This clone appeared a single time. V gene TRBV19 combines with J gene TRBJ2-7; D is uncertain. V was trimmed by 1 base and J by 6 bases, leaving 19 bases between them. CDR1 and CDR2 from the germline V gene are LNHDA and SQIVND (reference sequence). This CDR3 contains 16 residues. The CDR3 nucleotides read TGTGCCAGTAGTATAGTCGGGTCGACTCTACTATCCGAGCAGTACTTC. The encoded protein is CASSIVGSTLLSEQYF.

This clone appeared a single time. J is TRBJ2-1 and V is TRBV7-8; D may be TRBD1 (5 bases). Trimming took 5 bases from V and 6 from J, leaving 14 bases between them. This CDR3 contains 14 residues. Germline V gene data show CDR1 as SGHVS and CDR2 as FQNEAQ. CDR3 sequence (DNA): TGTGCCAGCAGCCACGCTCGGCAGGGCAATGAGCAGTTCTTC. Translating gives CASSHARQGNEQFF.

The rearrangement uses TRBV7-9 and TRBJ2-1, with a weak D call TRBD1 (7 bases). Germline CDR1 SEHNR, CDR2 FQNEAQ (reference sequence). This CDR3 contains 15 residues. V dropped 5 bases and J dropped 7 bases, with 18 bases sitting between them. As DNA, the CDR3 is TGTGCCAGCAGCCAACCCGGCAGGGGGGTTAATGAGCAGTTCTTC. Translated: CASSQPGRGVNEQFF.

The chain has TRBV28 and TRBJ2-7, with D perhaps TRBD2 (5 bases). This CDR3 comprises 12 residues. Trimming pared 6 bases from V and 4 bases from J, leaving 10 bases between. Germline CDR1 and CDR2: MDHEN and SYDVKM. The CDR3 coding sequence is TGTGCCAGCAGGGAAGGGAGATACGAGCAGTACTTC. Residues: CASREGRYEQYF. The entire variable domain, with the rest obtained from reference TRBV28 and TRBJ2-7, is as follows: DVKVTQSSRYLVKRTGEKVFLECVQDMDHENMFWYRQDPGLGLRLIYFSYDVKMKEKGDIPEGYSVSREKKERFSLILESASTNQTSMYLCASREGRYEQYFGPGTRLTVT.

The chain carries TRBV7-9 and TRBJ2-1; 7 bases match TRBD1. CDR1 SEHNR and CDR2 FQNEAQ come from the germline V gene (reference sequence). Germline trimming cut 4 bases from V and 2 bases from J; bases unmatched to any gene: 5. The length of the CDR3 is 15 residues. The chain's CDR3 is CASSSRGSPYNEQFF. The CDR3 region has the DNA TGTGCCAGCAGCTCCAGGGGGAGTCCCTACAATGAGCAGTTCTTC. The full variable domain, its missing parts supplied by reference TRBV7-9 and TRBJ2-1, is DTGVSQNPRHKITKRGQNVTFRCDPISEHNRLYWYRQTLGQGPEFLTYFQNEAQLEKSRLLSDRFSAERPKGSFSTLEIQRTEQGDSAMYLCASSSRGSPYNEQFFGPGTRLTVL.